The source of this T cell receptor beta chain is a study of CD8 T cells in Susac syndrome. Study-level background: Patients with Susac syndrome were therapy-naive, treated with corticosteroids, or treated with intravenous immunoglobulin alone when blood was collected.

An input of 0.5 to 1 ug of RNA was subjected to reverse transcription using random hexamers. In TCRdb, the immunoSEQ multiplex PCR reads were re-called with MiXCR into one record per CDR3 protein. Among 150,000 to 200,000 distinct CDR3 sequences, 91% were seen once, and the ten largest hold about 0.09%. TEMRA cells were FACS-enriched, and CD8+ and CD4+ T cells were isolated negatively. Sequencing was performed on CD4+ T cells from PBMCs. The sequence derives from a human donor with Susac syndrome.

The CDR3 reads CASRSTFIGGDQPQHF. DNA of the CDR3: TGTGCCAGCAGATCAACCTTCATAGGGGGGGATCAGCCCCAGCATTTT. The chain recombines TRBV12-3 or TRBV12-4 with TRBJ1-5, with D perhaps matching TRBD1 (6 bases). The V gene lost 6 bases and the J gene lost 5 bases, with 20 bases spanning the gap. The CDR3 runs 16 residues.